Below, one T cell receptor (beta chain) is given with its context. What antigen it recognizes has not been identified. Base qualities are missing; no much larger clone stands one base away. Other DNA variants within this sample encode the same CDR3. The data were obtained in a study of shared clonotypes between healthy human individuals (dated by TCRdb to 2018 to 2021). About the investigation overall: Three men and a couple of women, aged 18 to 49 years, made up the cohort. Each donor's leukapheresis produced roughly between roughly 0.94 and 9.5 billion PBMCs. The study deeply sequenced blood TCR repertoires of five healthy adults to estimate repertoire size and the extent of clonotype sharing between individuals. Libraries were prepared and TCR repertoires were sequenced by different laboratories using diverse techniques, in order to increase sequencing depth and limit assay-specific biases. For each donor, CD4 naive and CD4 memory were each given three plates, CD8 naive was given two plates, and CD8 memory was given one plate. Summary of the overall study and its limitations: Pairwise subsampling indicated that sequencing depth was expected to affect the degree of clonotype sharing among donors. Sampling was limited to blood, and TCR repertoires in tissue likely differ from TCR repertoires in blood. Rarefaction of sorted-subset datasets indicated incomplete sequencing despite the large sequencing depth. When a few donors were compared, the shared fraction of clonotypes was 5% to 6.5% for naive CD4, 3.5% to 4% for naive CD8, roughly 2.5% for memory CD4, and less than 0.5% for memory CD8. Naive subsets generally had larger estimated clonotype richness than memory subsets. Compared with non-shared clonotypes, the clonotypes found in all four sorted-subset donors had higher generation probabilities. The genetic and exposure-history diversity represented was limited by the small number of donors.

For the CD8 naive samples, CD45RO-negative cells were positively selected for CCR7, yielding a CD45RA+CCR7+ population from which TemRA cells were excluded. Healthy HIV-negative adults with no recently reported acute infections or vaccinations were included as donors. Only Caucasian adults living in Nashville, Tennessee, USA were represented among the donors. Blood was collected by leukapheresis, and PBMCs were isolated by Ficoll-Histopaque density gradient centrifugation and then cryopreserved in liquid nitrogen vapor phase. Analytical flow cytometry was used to check the purity and quantity of every magnetically sorted T cell population. From each sorted fraction, genomic DNA was isolated and quantified by UV absorbance on a Nanodrop 2000c. Reading the germline V gene gives CDR1 SGDLS and CDR2 YYNGEE. From V the trimming removes 2 bases and from J it removes 3 bases, while the gene matches leave 1 base of the junction unaccounted for. The cysteine opens and the phenylalanine closes a CDR3 of 15 amino acids. Only the CDR3 DNA is retained, 45 bases long and in frame from the first base.

Using the deep immunoSEQ assay, multiplex PCR amplified TCR CDR3 regions from genomic DNA. Genomic DNA extracted from each cell subset was distributed evenly over all wells of several immunoSEQ 96-well plates, and each plate served as one replicate. For sorted subsets, about 210 ng of genomic DNA, equivalent to roughly 30,000 T cell genomes, went into each replicate PCR. The purified libraries were quantified using a Qubit 3.0 fluorometer, sized with a Bioanalyzer 2100, and then quantified again using the KAPA Library Quantification kit. A separate single-read 150-cycle Illumina NextSeq 550 flow cell was used to sequence each immunoSEQ 96-well plate. Under the source paper's analysis protocol: Because the immunoSEQ output included only junctional sequences and no quality scores, the filtering could not be the same as the filtering used for full-length reads. To assign V/J genes and CDR3, sequences were annotated against IMGT germline references using PyIR, a Python wrapper for IgBLAST v1.9. Reads were removed for weak V/J assignments (E-value above 1e-6), missing CDR3, stop codons, out-of-frame junctions, or ambiguous translated residues. V3J clonotypes were defined as sequences sharing an identical inferred V gene, J gene, and CDR3 amino acid sequence. Percentage overlap between repertoires was computed as shared unique clonotypes divided by the size of the smaller repertoire. RTK rarefaction, the Chao1 estimator, and Recon v2.1 estimates of unobserved clonotypes were used to assess repertoire richness. Generation probabilities were computed with OLGA for all TCRbeta clonotypes obtained by the gDNA method from several donors. This is the immuneACCESS table as TCRdb keeps it, with only in-frame sequences that have V and J called. A part of the clones is gone; compared with another copy, unresolved V genes explain less than half, and the rest is unexplained. The V and J calls and clone size were taken over from that table, and D and trimming were inferred from the DNA. This sample lists about 1.9 million clones; 93% were detected once. Together, the top ten hold about 1.7% of the sample.

Sequencing was performed on naive CD8+ T cells from PBMCs. What this sample's cell subset or site label stands for: CD45RA+CCR7+. The chain is assembled from TRBV9 and TRBJ2-2, with 10 bases in between that match TRBD1. This receptor was taken from a man between 18 and 35 years old in good health. Some clones in this sample may be carry-over from other donors' samples. In nucleotide form, the sequence is TGTGCCAGCAGCGTCGGACAGGGGGACACCGGGGAGCTGTTTTTT. It is translated as CASSVGQGDTGELFF.